This T cell receptor beta chain was profiled in a study of T cells in Graves' hyperthyroidism and ophthalmopathy. RNA transcripts yielded amplified TCR beta CDR3 regions. First-round RT-PCR of the TCR CDR3 relied on the HTBI primer set. MiXCR, applied by TCRdb to the multiplex PCR reads, yields one record per CDR3 protein. The repertoire holds approximately 700,000 distinct CDR3 sequences, 16% seen once, with under 8.5% in the top ten. Trimming took off 5 bases at V and 3 bases at J, with 11 bases between the two ends. Germline assignment: CDR1 MGHRA and CDR2 YSYEKL. The CDR3 contains 14 residues. Of note for this clonotype: Its antigen is not known.

Investigators excluded patients with uncontrolled infection, other autoimmune disease, pregnancy or lactation. PBMCs stemmed from under 11 ml fresh peripheral blood. General study points: Ophthalmopathy got predicted by the model a median 6.5 months before its onset.

The receptor was isolated from a man younger than 35 with Graves' hyperthyroidism. The chain uses TRBV4-1 and TRBJ2-1; the D is unclear. The sequenced sample consisted of blood. The CDR3 DNA sequence: TGCGCCAGCAGCTTCCGGTACAGCTACAATGAGCAGTTCTTC. It yields the protein CASSFRYSYNEQFF.